This entry is about one T cell receptor beta chain. The antigen this receptor binds is unknown. No base quality values were provided; no much bigger clone lies one nucleotide off. The sample comes from a study of cytomegalovirus exposure and HLA in healthy donors (dated by TCRdb to the late 2010s). Some background on the complete study: In an earlier analysis of under 750 of the donors, 276 Gb of sequence data and 117 million unique TCR beta sequences from some 170 million T cells were reported. HLA typing included class I and class II loci at four-digit resolution. Among about 400 genotyped donors of the cohort, an average of about 220,000 unique TCR beta nucleotide sequences was sequenced per donor, of which about 19% were non-productive. The number of donors typed differed by locus, with 629-630 for A, B, C, DRB1 and DQB1, roughly 520 for DQA1, over 600 for DPA1, and around 460 for DPB1. A later analysis re-analyzed previously published TCR beta repertoires from 666 donors and added high-resolution HLA genotyping to study TCR occurrence patterns. A later genetic analysis took genome-wide SNP genotypes for about 55% of the roughly 670 donors and used that subset as a discovery cohort. An early release that covered 500 to 800 HLA-typed donors contained about 290 gigabases of sequencing data and 70 million to 100 million unique TCR sequences. High-throughput TCR immunosequencing, statistical association of individual TCRs with disease status, and machine learning were combined to predict cytomegalovirus infection status. Rather than using new phenotypic data, the later analysis identified candidate immune exposures from TCR beta sequences and from how often those sequences occurred across donors. All discovery cohort repertoires had been generated using a single sequencing platform. A separate validation cohort of more than 100 different subjects was used in addition to the approximately 700-subject first cohort. Donor age, sex, ethnicity and CMV serostatus were collected together with the repertoire data. Four or five DR-DQ haplotypes were handled as single units for association and clustering because linkage in the cohort was strong. The study was designed to test whether signatures of past pathogen exposure could be identified by cataloging public T cell receptors. An earlier analysis of approximately 640 of the donors applied high-throughput TCR beta sequencing to assess whether each TCR beta V gene segment acted as functional or pseudogenic. The genetic ancestry cluster associated with self-reported Caucasian donors included 81% of the 300 to 450 genotyped donors. The T cell repertoires of 666 subjects were profiled by immunosequencing and related to cytomegalovirus serostatus.

V trim: 5 bases; J trim: 1 base; unmatched bases: 3. The germline V gene (reference sequence) provides CDR1 LNHDA and CDR2 SQIVND. From its cysteine to its phenylalanine, the CDR3 spans 15 amino acids. Solely the CDR3 DNA is kept, with 45 bases framed from the first base. What the research found in general, with its limitations: A further reported finding was that TCR beta sequences accurately predicted the HLA-A and HLA-B alleles for most subjects in the first cohort. This cohort had only TCR beta chains sequenced, and the lack of alpha or paired-chain data limited which features could be detected. Correlated functional status among segregating V segments might be attributable to linkage disequilibrium, but an unknown experimental factor could not be ruled out. While some public TCRs were present in many individuals, most TCR sequences turned up only very rarely across donors. It was suggested by the authors that the approach could potentially be generalized to other disease states and immunological phenotypes. A few of the identified cytomegalovirus-associated TCR beta chains were confirmed in vitro to be specific for cytomegalovirus antigens. A later analysis found that most CMV-associated TCR beta chains appeared HLA-restricted, with HLA associations seemingly driven largely by CMV exposure. When HLA alleles, especially DR and DQ, strongly co-occurred, TCR associations were difficult to assign to individual alleles. Because HLA typing was missing for some donors at each locus, association tests included only the typed subset. A later genetic analysis reported fewer N-insertions in productive TCRs among donors in an Asian-associated ancestry cluster than the roughly 700-donor mean. Compared with equally common non-associated chains, HLA-associated TCR beta chains in a later analysis were more clonally expanded and had lower generation probabilities. In both the original and validation cohorts, the classifier was reported to diagnose cytomegalovirus status with high specificity and sensitivity. Some IMGT-functional V segments, including TRBV6-2 and TRBV6-3, could not be told apart with the 87-base-pair reads, so those segments were excluded. V-gene and J-gene trimming of TCR beta chains was associated with a missense DCLRE1C variant in a later genetic analysis, and the association was replicated in an independent cohort. According to a later analysis, TCR association rates differed among HLA loci, with DRB1 alleles showing the most associated TCRs and HLA-C alleles showing the fewest. Immune exposure information for the cohort was limited to CMV serostatus. At a false discovery rate of 0.05, a later analysis linked fewer than 20,000 TCR beta sequences to specific HLA alleles. In the study, 150 to 200 TCR beta chains were listed as associated with cytomegalovirus. Seventeen rarely observed V segments, including chromosome 9 orphons, were excluded from the earlier analysis of about 500 of the donors because counts were too low. Several of the top co-occurrence clusters appeared to be linked to parvovirus B19, influenza, CMV and Epstein-Barr virus, according to a later analysis. Roughly uniform sequencing depth across donors was assumed in presence/absence analyses, although this assumption may not hold. In an earlier analysis of over 550 of the donors, most TCR beta V segments were observed in productive rearrangements about 87% or about 30% of the time, broadly matching IMGT annotations. A cluster of highly shared sequence variants was judged likely to be a technical artifact of the sequencing pipeline.

To prepare the library, the immunoSEQ multiplex PCR assay was applied. For the multiplex PCR, a mixture combining 60 forward primers for TCR Vbeta segments and 13 reverse primers for TCR Jbeta segments was used. Amplification of the CDR3 region of rearranged TCR beta genes was performed with a multiplex PCR assay on genomic DNA. On the Illumina HiSeq System, the amplified TCR beta libraries were sequenced as 87-base-pair reads. Processing in the source paper ran as follows. A later analysis tallied 75 million to 85 million unique TCR beta chains across the roughly 610 repertoires, and roughly 11 million of those chains were shared by two or more donors. Raw reads were error-corrected and collapsed into unique sequences by a nearest-neighbor algorithm in which closely related sequences were merged to remove PCR and sequencing errors. CDR3 sequences were aligned to IMGT reference sequences to assign V, D and J gene segments. For a sequence to be retained, a match of at least six nucleotides to both a V gene segment and a J gene segment was required. A rearrangement was called productive if the CDR3 had no stop codons and remained in frame with V and J, and every other rearrangement was called non-productive. Following IMGT convention, CDR3 was defined as the stretch from the second conserved V-encoded cysteine up to the conserved J-encoded phenylalanine. The earlier analysis of about 610 of the donors excluded any sequence lacking an unambiguous match to a single V gene segment. In an earlier analysis of around 590 of the donors, a V segment was called functional when productive rearrangements were above 56.7%, and segregating when the standard deviation between donors exceeded 5%. To diagnose cytomegalovirus status from the catalog of TCR beta chain sequences, a statistical classification framework was built. A later analysis assigned V and J genes by comparing TCR nucleotide sequences with IMGT/GENE-DB human TR gene sequences. Using the TCRdist pipeline, a later analysis assigned CDR3 sequences along with most-parsimonious VDJ recombination scenarios. A later analysis defined each TCR beta chain by its CDR3 amino acid sequence plus V-gene family, and excluded reads lacking a unique V-gene family. To address suspected cross-contamination and a sequencing artifact, a later analysis removed a few hundred highly shared, low-generation-probability nucleotide sequences. In a later analysis, a clonal expansion index was calculated for each public chain from normalized within-repertoire ranks of inferred template counts. In a later analysis, generation probabilities were computed using a VDJ recombination model fitted to out-of-frame rearrangements, and the results were checked against IGoR. In a later analysis, hypergeometric tests were used to score TCR-TCR, TCR-HLA and TCR-CMV co-occurrence, with a repertoire-size bias correction applied to TCR pairs. To estimate false discovery rates, a later analysis permuted the HLA or CMV assignments 20 times. In a later analysis, co-occurring TCRs were grouped using DBSCAN, with TCRdist sequence similarity added in when clustering inside HLA-allele-positive subsets. Repertoires with fewer than 30,000 or more than 120,000 public chains, plus five repertoires with anomalous nucleotide sharing, were excluded from co-occurrence clustering. The clones in this table, taken by TCRdb from immuneACCESS, are in-frame only. Not every clone is retained; where verified, under half of the shortfall comes from an unresolved V gene, and the cause of the rest is unknown. For V, J and clone size, that table is used; D and trimming come from the DNA. Recorded for this sample are approximately 170,000 clones; over 80% of them occurred a single time. About 4% of the sample goes to the ten largest clones.

The cohort consisted of 650 to 850 healthy bone marrow donors. Cohort members were all nominally healthy when sampled, although unrecorded immune exposures were likely present. The donor tested CMV seropositive and was one of the 289 seropositive cohort members. A peripheral blood sample was collected from each donor, and TCR beta sequencing was performed on peripheral blood mononuclear cells. The Qiagen DNeasy Blood Extraction Kit was used to extract genomic DNA from the blood cell samples. Sample: PBMCs. The chain was built from TRBV19 and TRBJ2-1; the central 9 bases match TRBD2. The receptor was isolated from a man in his fifties in good health and CMV-seropositive. The CDR3 protein: CASSAGLASYNEQFF. The nucleotide sequence reads as follows: TGTGCCAGTAGTGCAGGACTAGCGTCCTACAATGAGCAGTTCTTC.